Below are 28 T cell receptor delta chains sequenced from a single sample in a study of gamma-delta T cells after stem cell transplantation (dated by TCRdb to 2016 to 2017). Receptor libraries were prepared by RT-PCR. Sequencing instrument: Illumina MiSeq. The public reads were reprocessed by TCRdb using CATT, and rows of matching DNA were later combined. The sample records around 2,400 delta-chain clones, approximately 29% of which are singletons. Jointly, the top ten make up more than 25% of the sample. Specimen: gamma-delta T cells. All receptors come from a human donor. It is not recorded whose cells these are; they may come from a transplant donor.

For this clone: A junction boundary mismatches the germline segment, possibly from a read error. Other DNA variants within this sample encode the same CDR3. The chain is built from TRDV2 and TRDJ2; 9 nucleotides align to TRDD3. CDR1 is GEAIGNYY and CDR2 is EKD in the germline V gene. The CDR3 sequence is 19 residues long. DNA of the CDR3: TGTGCCTGTGACCCCGTACTGGGGGAGACCGGAGGCAGTACAGCACACCTCTTCTTT. Encoded protein: CACDPVLGETGGSTAHLFF.

In nucleotides, the CDR3 is TGTGCCTGTGACGCGATCCTTCCTACTAGGAACCTGGGGGGTACCCACGATAAACTCATCTTT. It translates to CACDAILPTRNLGGTHDKLIF. The chain has TRDV2 and TRDJ1; 9 nucleotides agree with TRDD2. The CDR3 loop spans 21 amino acids. Trimming cost V 3 bases and J 4 bases; bases outside gene matches: 26. Germline CDR1 reads GEAIGNYY; CDR2 reads EKD.

This clone was counted between two and nine times. This chain joins TRDV2 and TRDJ1; TRDD3 agrees at 8 bases. Germline V gene sequence: CDR1 GEAIGNYY, CDR2 EKD. The CDR3 loop spans 16 amino acids. After removal of 3 bases from V and 0 bases from J, the junction contained 8 bases not matched to a gene. The CDR3 DNA sequence: TGTGCCTGTGACCCACTGGGGGCTACGAACACCGATAAACTCATCTTT. It yields the protein CACDPLGATNTDKLIF.

This clone was observed a handful of times. TCRdb's entry gives the protein of a much larger clone, which mismatches this DNA's translation at residue 7, likely from a read error; the protein reported here is translated from the DNA. The chain employs TRDV2 and TRDJ1; the D gene is possibly TRDD3 (5 bases). The germline CDR1 and CDR2 sequences are GEAIGNYY and EKD. V was clipped by 3 bases and J by 2 bases, with 24 bases between them. This CDR3 comprises 18 residues. The DNA for the CDR3 is TGTGCCTGTGACTCGGTACGGGGGGGCCGCCCCCCGACCGATAAACTCATCTTT. It is translated as CACDSVRGGRPPTDKLIF.

The chain recombines TRDV2 with TRDJ1, with 7 bases fitting TRDD3. The CDR3 has 22 residues. The junction had 27 bases not matched to a gene; V was cut back by 3 bases and J by 0 bases. Germline CDR1 reads GEAIGNYY; CDR2 reads EKD. CDR3 loop: CACDPVRPRDTGRAANTDKLIF. The CDR3 DNA sequence: TGTGCCTGTGACCCTGTACGGCCGAGGGATACAGGGCGGGCTGCAAACACCGATAAACTCATCTTT.

This clone came up a few times. V usage is TRDV2 and J usage is TRDJ1; 12 bases align to TRDD3. Germline lookup yields CDR1 GEAIGNYY and CDR2 EKD. The CDR3 has 20 amino acids. J was trimmed by 5 bases and V by 3 bases; bases with no gene match: 21. The CDR3 here is CACDRLGDTRAGTPRDKLIF. In DNA, the CDR3 is TGTGCCTGTGACCGGCTGGGGGATACGCGTGCGGGGACCCCTAGGGATAAACTCATCTTT.

This chain links TRDV2 with TRDJ1, with TRDD3 matching over 13 bases. The germline V gene has CDR1 GEAIGNYY and CDR2 EKD. The length of the CDR3 is 18 residues. J was trimmed by 0 bases and V by 3 bases; bases with no gene match: 9. CDR3 nucleotide sequence: TGTGCCTGTGACCCCGTACTGGGGGATACGCGTAACACCGATAAACTCATCTTT. Translating gives CACDPVLGDTRNTDKLIF.

Turning to this clone: A far larger clone is one nucleotide away, so this likely arose from a read error. This sequence joins TRDV2 and TRDJ1, with unresolved D. Trimming pared 0 bases from V and 3 bases from J, leaving 10 bases between. The germline gives CDR1 GEAIGNYY, CDR2 EKD. The CDR3 contains 14 residues. CDR3 in amino acids: CACDTVSNADKLIF. CDR3 DNA: TGTGCCTGTGACACCGTAAGTAACGCCGATAAACTCATCTTT.

The V gene is TRDV2, the J gene TRDJ1; TRDD3 matches at 9 bases. The CDR3 is 19 amino acids. Trimming removed 0 bases from V and 2 bases from J; junction bases left unmatched: 15. The germline gives CDR1 GEAIGNYY, CDR2 EKD. The CDR3 reads CACDTIPTGDTGGTDKLIF. The CDR3 coding sequence is TGTGCCTGTGACACCATTCCTACCGGGGATACGGGGGGGACCGATAAACTCATCTTT.

V and J are TRDV2 and TRDJ3; 10 bases fit TRDD3. CDR3 length: 20 residues. Unmatched junction bases numbered 9, after V lost 1 base and J lost 1 base. Germline values: CDR1 GEAIGNYY, CDR2 EKD. CDR3 DNA: TGTGCCTGTGACACTCCTCCACTGGGGGATGTTTCCTGGGACACCCGACAGATGTTTTTC. This gives the protein CACDTPPLGDVSWDTRQMFF.

Turning to this clone: Compared with germline, one end of the junction differs, possibly owing to a read error. Within the sample, other DNA sequences also encode this same CDR3. The chain recombines TRDV2 with TRDJ1; D not certain. Germline CDR1 reads GEAIGNYY; CDR2 reads EKD. There are 15 residues in the CDR3. CDR3 sequence (DNA): TGTGCCTGTGACACCGTTGGAGGGTACACCGATAACCTCATCTTT. Translated, it gives CACDTVGGYTDNLIF.

As for this clone: The same CDR3 is also encoded by other DNA sequences in this sample. This chain uses TRDV2 with TRDJ1; 8 bases line up with TRDD2. Per the germline V gene, CDR1 is GEAIGNYY and CDR2 is EKD. V was clipped by 0 bases and J by 0 bases; unmatched bases: 23. The CDR3 length is 22 residues. The CDR3 region has the DNA TGTGCCTGTGACACCGTGATCCTTCCTATGTATACTGGTGAAGGGTACACCGATAAACTCATCTTT. Its translation is CACDTVILPMYTGEGYTDKLIF.

This clone was seen a single time. A much larger clone differs from this one at a single base, so this may be a read error. The chain is built from TRDV2 and TRDJ3, with TRDD3 matching 10 bases. The germline CDR1 and CDR2 sequences are GEAIGNYY and EKD. The CDR3 covers 20 residues. The CDR3 region is CACDTNWGMTSSWDTLQMFF. The CDR3 nucleotides are TGTGCCTGTGACACGAACTGGGGGATGACTAGCTCCTGGGACACCCTACAGATGTTTTTC.

With regard to this clone: Possible read error: a much larger clone is one base away. The rearrangement links TRDV2 to TRDJ1; D is unresolved. Germline-derived CDR1 and CDR2 are GEAIGNYY and EKD. The CDR3 sequence is 13 residues long. The CDR3 here is CARDTEDHDKLIF. The CDR3 DNA is TGTGCCCGTGACACCGAAGACCACGATAAACTCATCTTT.

The V call is TRDV2, the J call TRDJ1; 7 bases align to TRDD3. Germline V gives CDR1 GEAIGNYY, CDR2 EKD. The CDR3 loop spans 14 amino acids. Trimming removed 7 bases from V and 3 bases from J; junction bases left unmatched: 10. CDR3 bases: TGTGCCTGCCGAGCTGGGGGTGTGGCCGATAAACTCATCTTT. As protein: CACRAGGVADKLIF.

The chain has TRDV2 and TRDJ1; the match to TRDD3 covers 8 bases. Trimming cost V 3 bases and J 0 bases; bases outside gene matches: 8. The CDR3 extends over 16 amino acids. Germline V lookup: CDR1 GEAIGNYY, CDR2 EKD. The CDR3 reads CACDGPLGEHTDKLIF. CDR3 in DNA: TGTGCCTGTGACGGTCCTCTGGGGGAGCACACCGATAAACTCATCTTT.

As regards this clone: A far larger clone is only one base removed, so a read error is likely. Other DNA sequences in the sample encode the same CDR3. The genes are TRDV2 and TRDJ1; D gene unclear. This CDR3 is built from 14 residues. Germline CDR1 reads GEAIGNYY; CDR2 reads EKD. CDR3 nucleotides: TGTGCCTGTGACACCGTAAGTAACACCGATAAACTCATATTT. It is translated as CACDTVSNTDKLIF.

The J gene is TRDJ1, the V gene TRDV2; 10 bases are a match to TRDD3. CDR1 GEAIGNYY and CDR2 EKD come from the germline V gene. There are 18 residues in the CDR3. V lost 1 base, J lost 0 bases, and 10 bases stayed unmatched. CDR3 nucleotide sequence: TGTGCCTGTGACACGATCCTTCGTACTGGGGGATACACCGATAAACTCATCTTT. Its protein product is CACDTILRTGGYTDKLIF.

The chain couples TRDV1 to TRDJ1; 12 bases align to TRDD3. Trimming removed 6 bases from V and 8 bases from J; junction bases left unmatched: 10. The CDR3 has 15 residues. From germline, CDR1 is TSWWSYY and CDR2 QGS. The CDR3 spells CALGLPRLGDTKLIF. The CDR3 DNA sequence: TGTGCTCTTGGCCTCCCCCGTCTGGGGGATACGAAACTCATCTTT.

The genes are TRDV2 and TRDJ1; perhaps TRDD3 as D (5 bases). This CDR3 is 20 amino acids long. Trimming cost V 3 bases and J 10 bases, with 38 bases left between them. The V gene's germline CDR1 is GEAIGNYY and CDR2 EKD. The CDR3 is CACDPLTSVLGLEYTDPLIF. The CDR3 region has the DNA TGTGCCTGTGACCCCTTGACTTCGGTCTTGGGGCTCGAATACACCGATCCACTCATCTTT.

Relative to its sample, this clone is medium-sized. This chain connects TRDV2 to TRDJ1, with D uncertain. This CDR3 has 16 residues. CDR1 and CDR2 (germline): GEAIGNYY, EKD. Trimming left V 0 bases short and J 0 bases short, with 13 bases between. CDR3 sequence reads: CACDTVGTYNTDKLIF. In nucleotides, the CDR3 is TGTGCCTGTGACACCGTTGGGACGTACAACACCGATAAACTCATCTTT.

The CDR3 here is CALGDLRLIWFDTPGYTDKLIF. In DNA, the CDR3 is TGTGCTCTTGGGGACTTACGGCTGATTTGGTTTGACACTCCCGGCTACACCGATAAACTCATCTTT. The chain couples TRDV1 to TRDJ1; no reliable D call. V was cut by 3 bases and J by 0 bases, with 32 bases left in between. The CDR3 length is 22 residues. The germline gives CDR1 TSWWSYY, CDR2 QGS.

This chain joins TRDV2 and TRDJ1; 11 nucleotides agree with TRDD3. The CDR3 loop spans 15 amino acids. Trimming at V came to 3 bases and at J to 9 bases, leaving 11 bases not matched to a gene. CDR1 is GEAIGNYY, CDR2 EKD, per germline. The CDR3 sequence: CACDLTGGYRSELIF. In DNA form, the CDR3 reads TGTGCCTGTGACCTAACTGGGGGATATAGAAGCGAACTCATCTTT.

Turning to this clone: One base away lies a much larger clone, so this may be a sequencing read error. V usage is TRDV2 and J usage is TRDJ1; 10 bases are shared with TRDD3. Per germline, CDR1 GEAIGNYY and CDR2 EKD. The CDR3 extends over 15 amino acids. V lost 1 base to trimming and J lost 7 bases; unmatched junction nucleotides: 8. The DNA of the CDR3 is TGTGCCTGTGACACGCTGGGGGATAAGGCCGGTAAACTCATCTTT. Translation: CACDTLGDKAGKLIF.

A few counts support this clone. This chain joins TRDV2 and TRDJ1; 10 bases agree with TRDD3. CDR1 is GEAIGNYY and CDR2 is EKD in the germline V gene. The V and J ends lost 1 base and 2 bases, in that order; junction bases with no gene match: 15. The CDR3 sequence is 19 residues long. The CDR3 spells CACDTLISSGGYKTDKLIF. CDR3 DNA: TGTGCCTGTGACACTTTGATCTCCAGTGGGGGATACAAGACCGATAAACTCATCTTT.

This clone is judged large. This sample also contains other DNA sequences that code for the same CDR3. This chain's CDR3 is CACDPLGNSSSWDTRQMFF. The CDR3 nucleotides read TGTGCCTGTGACCCACTGGGCAACTCAAGCTCCTGGGACACCCGACAGATGTTTTTC. The chain is built from TRDV2 and TRDJ3; D perhaps matches TRDD3 (6 bases). CDR3 length: 19 residues. V gave up 3 bases and J gave up 0 bases, with 17 bases separating them. Germline assignment: CDR1 GEAIGNYY and CDR2 EKD.

Points on this clone: An end of the junction does not agree with germline; a read error may underlie this. The chain couples TRDV2 to TRDJ1; weak D call: TRDD3 (6 bases). CDR1 and CDR2 (germline): GEAIGNYY, EKD. The CDR3 has 15 amino acids. CDR3 DNA: TGTGCCTGTGGCACCGTGGGGGCCCAGAGGGGTAACCTCATCTTT. Translating it yields CACGTVGAQRGNLIF.

The rearrangement uses TRDV2 and TRDJ1; 7 bases map to TRDD3. This CDR3 spans 16 amino acids. V lost 3 bases and J lost 10; bases outside the gene matches: 19. The germline V gene encodes CDR1 GEAIGNYY and CDR2 EKD. The CDR3 coding sequence is TGTGCCTGTGACCGTTTGGGGGACCCCGATTCCCGTGTACTCATCTTT. It yields the protein CACDRLGDPDSRVLIF.